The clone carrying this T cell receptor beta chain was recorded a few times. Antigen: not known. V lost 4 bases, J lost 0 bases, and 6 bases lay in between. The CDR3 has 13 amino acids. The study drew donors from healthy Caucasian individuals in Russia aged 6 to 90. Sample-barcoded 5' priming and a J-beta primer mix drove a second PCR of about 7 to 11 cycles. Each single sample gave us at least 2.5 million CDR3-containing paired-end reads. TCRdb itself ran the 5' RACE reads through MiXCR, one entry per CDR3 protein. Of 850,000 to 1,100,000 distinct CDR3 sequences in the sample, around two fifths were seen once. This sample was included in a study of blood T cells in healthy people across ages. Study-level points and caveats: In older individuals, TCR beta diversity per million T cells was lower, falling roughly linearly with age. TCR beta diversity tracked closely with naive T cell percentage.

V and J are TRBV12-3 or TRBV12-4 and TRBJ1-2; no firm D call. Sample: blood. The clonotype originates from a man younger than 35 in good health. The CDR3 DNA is TGTGCCAGCAGTTGGCGGTCTAACTATGGCTACACCTTC. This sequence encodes CASSWRSNYGYTF.